This TCR beta chain appears in the sequencing data of a study of T cells in Graves' hyperthyroidism and ophthalmopathy. Study as a whole: Peripheral blood was collected at initial diagnosis, before any treatment.

This CDR3 has 15 amino acids. V lost 0 bases, J lost 1 base, and 10 bases lay in between. Germline V CDR1 and CDR2: SGDLS, YYNGEE. Diagnosis rested on symptoms, serum thyroxine and TRAb, thyroid ultrasound, and orbital computed tomography. Using RNA transcripts as the source, TCR beta CDR3 regions were amplified. TCR CDR3 regions were first amplified by RT-PCR with HTBI primers. TCRdb re-called the multiplex PCR reads through MiXCR, storing one row per CDR3 protein. This sample yields approximately 400,000 distinct CDR3 sequences, of which approximately 14% are seen a single time; 13% to 15% belongs to the top ten.

The sequencing sample was made of blood. The sequence derives from a woman under 30 with Graves' hyperthyroidism. The chain is built from TRBV9 and TRBJ1-1; D is perhaps TRBD1 (6 bases). The CDR3 DNA reads TGTGCCAGCAGCGTAGGGGGGGCAGGGAACACTGAAGCTTTCTTT. It is translated as CASSVGGAGNTEAFF.